This T cell receptor (beta chain) is from a study of cytomegalovirus exposure and HLA in healthy donors. A remark on this clone: As yet, its antigen is unknown.

The PCR had 60 Vbeta and 13 Jbeta primers. Libraries were prepared by immunoSEQ multiplex PCR; TCRdb keeps only in-frame clonotypes and omits some of them. Counted here are about 140,000 clones, 66% occurring once; the ten biggest clones make up over 1.5%. Trimming removed 3 bases from V and 4 bases from J, with 16 bases in between. The germline V gene encodes CDR1 SGHKS and CDR2 YYEKEE (reference sequence). This CDR3 has 16 residues. Study-wide findings and caveats: HLA-A and HLA-B allele assignments for most subjects were reportedly predicted accurately using TCR beta sequences. Later on, a genetic analysis was performed. It linked a missense variant in DCLRE1C with V- and J-gene trimming of TCR beta. In vitro, three CMV-associated chains proved specific for CMV antigens. Available immune exposure information was restricted to CMV serostatus only.

The J gene is TRBJ2-2, the V gene TRBV5-5, with D perhaps TRBD1 (6 bases). The origin of this receptor is a human donor in good health. Sequenced sample: PBMCs. DNA of the CDR3: TGTGCCAGCAGCTACAAAGAGGGGGTGAGCACCGGGGAGCTGTTTTTT. This sequence encodes CASSYKEGVSTGELFF.